The 8 T cell receptor beta chains below were found in one sample sequenced in a study of patients and donors after allogeneic stem cell transplantation. TCRdb re-called the RT-PCR reads with MiXCR, one entry per CDR3 protein. The sample shows 150,000 or so distinct CDR3 sequences, more than 20% of them seen only once. Sequenced material: blood, either unsorted or a sorted T cell fraction (not recorded which). The source of these receptors is a human donor who was either an allogeneic HSCT recipient or a stem cell or donor lymphocyte infusion donor (not recorded which). It is not recorded whose cells these are; they may come from a transplant donor.

The chain employs TRBV20-1 and TRBJ2-7; 10 bases map to TRBD1. The V segment lost 3 bases and the J segment 4 bases; nucleotides outside the gene matches: 6. This CDR3 is built from 14 residues. Per the germline V gene, CDR1 is DFQATT and CDR2 is SNEGSKA (reference sequence). The CDR3 DNA follows: TGCAGTGCTAGGGGGACAGGGGATAGGTACGAGCAGTACTTC. This gives the protein CSARGTGDRYEQYF.

This clonotype turned up a few times. V usage is TRBV5-1 and J usage is TRBJ1-1; D is undetermined. The CDR3 length is 14 residues. From germline, CDR1 is SGHRS and CDR2 YFSETQ. Trimming left V 6 bases short and J 1 base short, with 13 bases between. CDR3 residues: CASKKGVPNTEAFF. The DNA for the CDR3 is TGCGCCAGCAAGAAGGGAGTCCCGAACACTGAAGCTTTCTTT.

A few counts support this clonotype. The chain is built from TRBV5-1 and TRBJ1-1; D is undetermined. In germline, CDR1 is SGHRS, CDR2 YFSETQ. The length of the CDR3 is 12 residues. Trimming pared 5 bases from V and 7 bases from J, leaving 12 bases between. The CDR3 spells CASSVPLGEAFF. The CDR3 nucleotides are TGCGCCAGCAGTGTTCCTTTGGGTGAAGCTTTCTTT.

The chain joins TRBV18 to TRBJ1-1; D gene ambiguous. Looked up from germline, CDR1 is KGHSH and CDR2 is LQKENI. The CDR3 has 16 amino acids. The V end lost 6 bases, the J end lost 1 base, and 18 bases lay between the germline ends. The CDR3 nucleotides are TGTGCCAGCTCCTTCCCTCGGAGCGCACCGAACACTGAAGCTTTCTTT. It encodes CASSFPRSAPNTEAFF.

The chain is built from TRBV12-3 or TRBV12-4 and TRBJ2-1; 11 positions agree with TRBD2. This CDR3 contains 15 residues. V shed 3 bases and J 8 bases; nucleotides not matched to a gene: 6. The CDR3, as DNA: TGTGCCAGCAGTTTTAGCGGGAGGGCTAGGGATGAGCAGTTCTTC. It is translated as CASSFSGRARDEQFF.

The V call is TRBV28, the J call TRBJ1-6, with D possibly matching TRBD1 (5 bases). V was cut by 6 bases and J by 2 bases, with 8 bases left in between. The CDR3 length is 14 residues. The V gene's germline CDR1 is MDHEN and CDR2 SYDVKM. The CDR3 sequence is CASRTDTYNSPLHF. CDR3 nucleotide sequence: TGTGCCAGCAGGACAGATACCTATAATTCACCCCTCCACTTT.

The genes are TRBV7-7 and TRBJ2-1; D is uncertain. Trimming took 1 base from V and 5 from J, leaving 9 bases between them. The CDR3 is made up of 14 amino acids. Germline CDR1 and CDR2: SSHAT and FNYEAQ (reference sequence). The CDR3 spells CASSLVPTNNEQFF. CDR3 nucleotides: TGTGCCAGCAGCTTAGTTCCCACAAACAATGAGCAGTTCTTC.

This clonotype was detected a few times. The chain uses TRBV20-1 and TRBJ2-7, with D tentatively TRBD1 (6 bases). The CDR3 has 12 amino acids. Looked up from germline, CDR1 is DFQATT and CDR2 is SNEGSKA (reference sequence). V lost 0 bases and J 4 bases, leaving 7 bases between the germline ends. CDR3: CSARDQGYEQYF. CDR3 DNA sequence: TGCAGTGCTAGAGATCAGGGGTACGAGCAGTACTTC.